The next 17 T cell receptor beta chains were all read from a single sample in a study of cytomegalovirus exposure and HLA in healthy donors (dated by TCRdb to 2017 to 2019). The library was generated by the immunoSEQ multiplex PCR assay. The multiplex PCR relied on a mix of 60 forward primers for TCR Vbeta segments and 13 reverse primers for TCR Jbeta segments. TCRdb provides this immuneACCESS table in a form limited to in-frame rearrangements. Some clones are lacking; in checked studies, under half of them reflect an unresolved V gene, and why the rest are absent is not known. The sample table holds nearly 110,000 clones, of which around 74% were seen once. Approximately 14% of the sample is held by the ten biggest clonotypes. Source material: PBMCs. These receptors were taken from a woman aged 35 to 49 in good health and CMV-seropositive.

This clone was detected once. V is TRBV6-1 and J is TRBJ1-5, with a possible D match to TRBD1 (6 bases). The CDR3 contains 15 residues. From germline, CDR1 is MNHNS and CDR2 SASEGT. V lost 6 bases and J 0 bases, leaving 12 bases between the germline ends. CDR3 coding DNA: TGTGCCAGCAGAGGACAGACTAATAGCAATCAGCCCCAGCATTTT. This translates into CASRGQTNSNQPQHF.

The gene calls are TRBV30 and TRBJ1-2; D is ambiguous. The CDR3 is 14 residues long. V was pared by 4 bases and J by 5 bases, with 17 bases between. Germline V lookup: CDR1 GTSNPN, CDR2 SVGIG (reference sequence). The CDR3 loop reads CAWKSAPTEYGYTF. CDR3 nucleotide sequence: TGTGCCTGGAAGTCTGCCCCAACAGAGTATGGCTACACCTTC.

This clone was counted between two and nine times. The rearrangement links TRBV9 to TRBJ2-2, with 16 bases aligning to TRBD2. The ends lost 7 bases at V and 6 bases at J; junction bases unmatched: 6. CDR3 length: 16 amino acids. The germline gives CDR1 SGDLS, CDR2 YYNGEE. CDR3 DNA sequence: TGTGCCAGCGGGACTAGCGGGGGGGCTTTTCCCGGGGAGCTGTTTTTT. Protein sequence: CASGTSGGAFPGELFF.

The J gene is TRBJ2-5, the V gene TRBV21-1; the table assigns TRBD2, which was not confirmed against the DNA. TRBV21-1 is assigned pseudogene status. This CDR3 comprises 16 residues. The CDR3: CASSKVGTGGEETQYF. In DNA form, the CDR3 reads TGTGCCAGCAGCAAAGTGGGGACGGGGGGAGAAGAGACCCAGTACTTC.

This clone was observed once. V gene TRBV7-2 combines with J gene TRBJ2-3; D is possibly TRBD1 (6 bases). Germline CDR1 reads SGHTA; CDR2 reads FQGNSA. The length of the CDR3 is 15 residues. Trimming pared 1 base from V and 6 bases from J, leaving 14 bases between. The DNA of the CDR3 is TGTGCCAGCAGCTTAGGGCTACAGGGTCGGGATACGCAGTATTTT. It translates to CASSLGLQGRDTQYF.

This clone showed up just a few times. V and J are TRBV5-6 and TRBJ2-3, with D maybe TRBD1 (6 bases). The germline V gene has CDR1 SGHDT and CDR2 YYEEEE. Trimming took 2 bases from V and 2 from J, leaving 15 bases between them. The CDR3 loop spans 16 amino acids. The CDR3 sequence: CASSLQGALTTDTQYF. DNA for the CDR3: TGTGCCAGCAGCTTACAGGGAGCCCTAACCACAGATACGCAGTATTTT.

There are a few counts of this clone. The chain joins TRBV27 to TRBJ1-1; 10 nucleotides agree with TRBD1. With V trimmed by 4 bases and J by 6 bases, 8 bases remained unmatched. CDR3 length equals 15 residues. In germline, CDR1 is MNHEY, CDR2 SMNVEV (reference sequence). CDR3 protein: CASSSRDRGYPEAFF. As DNA, the CDR3 is TGTGCCAGCAGTTCCCGGGACAGGGGTTATCCTGAAGCTTTCTTT.

The chain joins TRBV30 to TRBJ1-4; 8 nucleotides align to TRBD1. The germline CDR1 and CDR2 sequences are GTSNPN and SVGIG (reference sequence). The CDR3 contains 15 residues. V lost 1 base, J lost 5 bases, and 6 bases stayed unmatched. In nucleotides, the CDR3 is TGTGCCTGGAGTGAGGCTGGGACAGGAAATGAAAAACTGTTTTTT. It specifies CAWSEAGTGNEKLFF.

The chain combines TRBV18 with TRBJ1-1; D unclear. CDR1 is KGHSH, CDR2 LQKENI, per germline. The CDR3 runs 14 residues. V gave up 2 bases and J gave up 4 bases, with 11 bases separating them. CDR3 sequence reads: CASSPTTGRTEAFF. Written as DNA, the CDR3 is TGTGCCAGCTCACCAACAACGGGTCGCACTGAAGCTTTCTTT.

V usage is TRBV27 and J usage is TRBJ2-5; D may be TRBD2 (6 bases). The CDR3 runs to 13 residues. Germline-derived CDR1 and CDR2 are MNHEY and SMNVEV (reference sequence). Deletions cut 4 bases from V and 4 bases from J, with 10 bases between. The CDR3 here is CASSYGGVETQYF. In DNA form, the CDR3 reads TGTGCCAGCAGTTACGGAGGGGTAGAGACCCAGTACTTC.

This chain links TRBV5-1 with TRBJ1-4; D call uncertain. The germline V and J ends were trimmed by 0 bases and 8 bases, with 11 bases remaining between them. CDR3 size: 14 residues. Germline-derived CDR1 and CDR2 are SGHRS and YFSETQ. CDR3 sequence: CASSLDEGWEKLFF. In DNA form, the CDR3 reads TGCGCCAGCAGCTTGGATGAGGGTTGGGAAAAACTGTTTTTT.

The count of this clone is one. The chain recombines TRBV6-5 with TRBJ2-7; 10 nucleotides line up with TRBD1. The germline gives CDR1 MNHEY, CDR2 SVGAGI. The CDR3 totals 14 residues. J lost 2 bases, V lost 8 bases, and 6 bases had no gene match. The CDR3 here is CASARTGGTYEQYF. For the CDR3, the DNA is TGTGCCAGCGCCCGGACAGGGGGGACCTACGAGCAGTACTTC.

The gene calls are TRBV7-2 and TRBJ1-1, with 8 bases lining up with TRBD1. Trimming removed 5 bases from V and 4 bases from J; junction bases left unmatched: 6. The V gene's germline CDR1 is SGHTA and CDR2 FQGNSA. The CDR3 has 14 amino acids. The CDR3 nucleotides read TGTGCCAGCAGCCCGGACAGGGTGATCACTGAAGCTTTCTTT. It is translated as CASSPDRVITEAFF.

The genes are TRBV6-5 and TRBJ2-5; D ambiguous. The closer fit of TRBJ2-7 to the DNA end suggests the J call may be wrong. The CDR3 totals 12 residues. Germline values: CDR1 MNHEY, CDR2 SVGAGI. The CDR3 here is CASRNTPYEQYF. As DNA, the CDR3 is TGTGCCAGCAGAAATACCCCCTACGAGCAGTACTTC.

The chain links TRBV7-2 to TRBJ2-7; 7 bases match TRBD1. This CDR3 has 14 amino acids. Germline values: CDR1 SGHTA, CDR2 FQGNSA. Trimming at V came to 3 bases and at J to 2 bases, leaving 4 bases not matched to a gene. CDR3 sequence: CASSFGQVPYEQYF. Here the CDR3 DNA reads TGTGCCAGCAGCTTCGGACAGGTTCCCTACGAGCAGTACTTC.

The chain employs TRBV4-3 and TRBJ1-2; 9 bases line up with TRBD1. The CDR3 length is 16 residues. Losses at the gene ends were 0 bases for V and 3 bases for J; bases not matched to a gene: 5. Germline V CDR1 and CDR2: LGHNA, YSLEER. The CDR3 bases are TGCGCCAGCAGCCAAGATAGGGACAGGGACTACTATGGCTACACCTTC. This codes for CASSQDRDRDYYGYTF.

This clone was counted a few times. The V call is TRBV4-2, the J call TRBJ2-3; TRBD2 matches 9 bases. From germline, CDR1 is LGHNA and CDR2 YNFKEQ. This CDR3 is 16 amino acids long. V lost 1 base to trimming and J lost 5 bases; unmatched junction nucleotides: 7. This CDR3 reads CASSQVAGGHVDTQYF. DNA for the CDR3: TGTGCCAGCAGCCAAGTGGCGGGGGGGCATGTAGATACGCAGTATTTT.